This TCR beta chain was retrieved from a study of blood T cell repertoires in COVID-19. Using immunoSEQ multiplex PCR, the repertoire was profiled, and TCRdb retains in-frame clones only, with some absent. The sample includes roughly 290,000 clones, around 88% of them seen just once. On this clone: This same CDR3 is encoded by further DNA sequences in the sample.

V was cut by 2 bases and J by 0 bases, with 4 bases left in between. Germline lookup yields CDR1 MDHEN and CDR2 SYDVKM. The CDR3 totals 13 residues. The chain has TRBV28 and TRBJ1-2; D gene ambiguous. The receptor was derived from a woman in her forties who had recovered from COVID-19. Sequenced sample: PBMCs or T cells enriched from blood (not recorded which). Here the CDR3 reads CASSLQANYGYTF. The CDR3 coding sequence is TGTGCCAGCAGTTTACAGGCTAACTATGGCTACACCTTC.